A selection of T cell receptor beta chains follows, all from one sample in a study of T cell responses to AZD1222 COVID-19 vaccine. Produced via immunoSEQ multiplex PCR; TCRdb's table is partial and in-frame only. The sample records 150,000 to 200,000 clones, about nine tenths being singletons. The sequencing here drew on peripheral blood, taken on day 0 of AZD1222 vaccination. These receptors were collected from an adult in good health. The conserved cysteine and the conserved F or W are not part of the CDR3 here. The order of the fields is J gene, V gene, D gene, CDR3 protein. The D gene is left open where the match is weak.

J gene: TRBJ1-4
V gene: TRBV18
D gene: NA
CDR3 protein: ASSPVTGQNEKLF

J gene: TRBJ1-1
V gene: TRBV5-4
D gene: TRBD1
CDR3 protein: ASSSRQGAGTEAF

J gene: TRBJ1-5
V gene: TRBV6-5
D gene: NA
CDR3 protein: ASSDISGVPQH

J gene: TRBJ2-5
V gene: TRBV7-9
D gene: TRBD1
CDR3 protein: ASSSNRGRGETQY

J gene: TRBJ1-4
V gene: TRBV5-1
D gene: NA
CDR3 protein: ASSSREMEGFNEKLF

J gene: TRBJ2-5
V gene: TRBV2
D gene: NA
CDR3 protein: ASSVSQAVRTQY

J gene: TRBJ1-6
V gene: TRBV11-2
D gene: NA
CDR3 protein: ASSLELTAYNSPLH

J gene: TRBJ1-2
V gene: TRBV9
D gene: TRBD1
CDR3 protein: ASSVVTGTGRNYGYT

J gene: TRBJ2-6
V gene: TRBV3-1/TRBV3-2
D gene: NA
CDR3 protein: ASSQDASGANVLT

J gene: TRBJ1-2
V gene: TRBV15
D gene: TRBD1
CDR3 protein: ATSWTGNHYGYT

J gene: TRBJ1-2
V gene: TRBV11-2
D gene: NA
CDR3 protein: ASSLHRDFGYT

J gene: TRBJ1-4
V gene: TRBV19
D gene: NA
CDR3 protein: ASSQGVNEKLF

J gene: TRBJ1-1
V gene: TRBV5-4
D gene: NA
CDR3 protein: ASSPDRSYTEAF

J gene: TRBJ1-1
V gene: TRBV28
D gene: NA
CDR3 protein: ASSLGGGLVTEAF

J gene: TRBJ1-1
V gene: TRBV29-1
D gene: NA
CDR3 protein: SVLPPGGRYTEAF

J gene: TRBJ1-2
V gene: TRBV6-5
D gene: TRBD1
CDR3 protein: ASRPMSRGQGYT

J gene: TRBJ1-2
V gene: TRBV11-2
D gene: NA
CDR3 protein: ASTNNYGYT

J gene: TRBJ1-5
V gene: TRBV15
D gene: NA
CDR3 protein: ATSRLGDLYQPQH

J gene: TRBJ1-1
V gene: TRBV24-1
D gene: TRBD1
CDR3 protein: ATSDTGTGNTEAF

J gene: TRBJ2-2
V gene: TRBV5-1
D gene: NA
CDR3 protein: ASSTGTNTNTGELF

J gene: TRBJ2-3
V gene: TRBV11-2
D gene: TRBD2
CDR3 protein: ASSFRLASTDTQY

J gene: TRBJ1-2
V gene: TRBV12-3/TRBV12-4
D gene: NA
CDR3 protein: ASSLEAGLGYT

J gene: TRBJ2-1
V gene: TRBV7-3
D gene: TRBD2
CDR3 protein: ASSLSGLALNEQF

J gene: TRBJ1-4
V gene: TRBV28
D gene: TRBD1
CDR3 protein: ASSTEGQGAEKLF

J gene: TRBJ1-4
V gene: TRBV7-2
D gene: NA
CDR3 protein: ASTTGRYEKLF

J gene: TRBJ1-2
V gene: TRBV27
D gene: TRBD1
CDR3 protein: ASSPRTGQTYGYT

J gene: TRBJ1-2
V gene: TRBV27
D gene: TRBD1
CDR3 protein: ASSLGQVYGYT

J gene: TRBJ1-6
V gene: TRBV28
D gene: NA
CDR3 protein: ASRTWVNNSPLH

J gene: TRBJ1-2
V gene: TRBV6-5
D gene: TRBD1
CDR3 protein: ASKRQGRRWNGYT

J gene: TRBJ1-3
V gene: TRBV30
D gene: NA
CDR3 protein: AWGGTSGNTIY

J gene: TRBJ2-1
V gene: TRBV7-9
D gene: NA
CDR3 protein: ASSLSLSGGGYNEQF

J gene: TRBJ2-1
V gene: TRBV11-2
D gene: TRBD1
CDR3 protein: ASSWGQNEQF

J gene: TRBJ1-3
V gene: TRBV19
D gene: TRBD1
CDR3 protein: ASSRTGVPGNTIY

J gene: TRBJ2-5
V gene: TRBV4-1
D gene: NA
CDR3 protein: ASSQAGDGRETQY

J gene: TRBJ2-4
V gene: TRBV21-1
D gene: NA
CDR3 protein: ASSKLEGRTWLLAKNIQY

J gene: TRBJ1-5
V gene: TRBV5-5
D gene: NA
CDR3 protein: ASSYSADNQPQH

J gene: TRBJ2-3
V gene: TRBV6-4
D gene: NA
CDR3 protein: ASSEEGPTDTQY

J gene: TRBJ1-4
V gene: TRBV6-4
D gene: NA
CDR3 protein: ASSAGPNEKLF

J gene: TRBJ1-1
V gene: TRBV29-1
D gene: TRBD1
CDR3 protein: SVAPAGTGRTEAF

J gene: TRBJ2-2
V gene: TRBV10-3
D gene: TRBD1
CDR3 protein: AISNRGRGVDTGELF

J gene: TRBJ2-7
V gene: TRBV6-1
D gene: NA
CDR3 protein: ASSDVQGYEQY

J gene: TRBJ2-5
V gene: TRBV4-1
D gene: TRBD1
CDR3 protein: ASSQAPGQGQTQY